The 29 T cell receptor beta chains reported below all come from one sample, sequenced in a study of cytomegalovirus exposure and HLA in healthy donors. Both 60 Vbeta primers and 13 Jbeta primers went into the PCR. Data came from immunoSEQ multiplex PCR; TCRdb stores just in-frame clones and leaves some out. This sample yields around 100,000 clones, of which about 61% are seen a single time; 2% to 2.5% belongs to the top ten. The sequenced sample consisted of PBMCs. The receptors shown here come from a woman aged 25 to 39 in good health and CMV-seronegative.

The rearrangement uses TRBV28 and TRBJ1-6; TRBD1 might be the D (6 bases). Germline lookup yields CDR1 MDHEN and CDR2 SYDVKM. This CDR3 is 14 amino acids long. Trimming took 2 bases from V and 7 from J, leaving 9 bases between them. The CDR3 sequence: CASSLTGTNSPLHF. The CDR3 DNA reads TGTGCCAGCAGTTTAACAGGGACAAATTCACCCCTCCACTTT.

The chain recombines TRBV2 with TRBJ1-1, with TRBD1 as a possible D gene (6 bases). Germline-derived CDR1 and CDR2 are SNHLY and FYNNEI. The ends were cut back, 4 bases at V and 8 bases at J, with 14 bases in the middle. This CDR3 has 13 residues. CDR3 in amino acids: CASSVGAGVEAFF. The DNA for the CDR3 is TGTGCCAGCAGTGTGGGGGCAGGCGTCGAAGCTTTCTTT.

The CDR3 DNA reads as TGTGCCACCAGCAGGGGACAGGGGAAATCCTACGAGCAGTACTTC. Translation: CATSRGQGKSYEQYF. V gene TRBV15 combines with J gene TRBJ2-7; 10 bases fit TRBD1. CDR1 is LNHNV, CDR2 YYDKDF, per germline (reference sequence). V shed 3 bases and J 1 base; nucleotides not matched to a gene: 3. CDR3 size: 15 residues.

The chain employs TRBV5-6 and TRBJ1-2; TRBD1 matches at 7 bases. Germline V CDR1 and CDR2: SGHDT, YYEEEE. The CDR3 consists of 14 residues. V lost 4 bases, J lost 6 bases, and 9 bases stayed unmatched. The CDR3 nucleotides read TGTGCCAGCAGCAACCCGACAGGGAAGGATGGCTACACCTTC. Translating it yields CASSNPTGKDGYTF.

This chain links TRBV28 with TRBJ1-1; unclear D gene. Germline lookup yields CDR1 MDHEN and CDR2 SYDVKM. There are 14 residues in the CDR3. The V end lost 4 bases, the J end lost 1 base, and 10 bases lay between the germline ends. CDR3 residues: CASSYPAGNTEAFF. In DNA form, the CDR3 reads TGTGCCAGCAGTTATCCCGCGGGGAACACTGAAGCTTTCTTT.

This chain joins TRBV10-3 and TRBJ2-1; D may be TRBD1 (5 bases). This CDR3 contains 14 residues. V was pared by 3 bases and J by 4 bases, with 10 bases between. The germline V gene encodes CDR1 ENHRY and CDR2 SYGVKD. Here the CDR3 reads CAISDRETYNEQFF. In DNA, the CDR3 is TGTGCCATCAGTGACAGGGAAACATACAATGAGCAGTTCTTC.

V gene TRBV6-5 combines with J gene TRBJ1-2, with D possibly matching TRBD1 (6 bases). This CDR3 is built from 12 residues. The germline V gene has CDR1 MNHEY and CDR2 SVGAGI. Trimming stripped 4 bases from V and 7 bases from J, with 10 bases between. This chain's CDR3 is CASSWEGGGYTF. The CDR3 region has the DNA TGTGCCAGCAGTTGGGAGGGGGGTGGCTACACCTTC.

The chain employs TRBV13 and TRBJ2-1; D remains ambiguous. Trimming removed 8 bases at V and 10 bases at J, with 9 bases between. The CDR3 runs to 10 residues. CDR1 and CDR2 (germline): PRHDT, FYEKMQ (reference sequence). The CDR3, as DNA: TGTGCCAGCGGTTCGAGGGAGCAGTTCTTC. It translates to CASGSREQFF.

This clone was seen only a few times. The chain joins TRBV11-2 to TRBJ2-7, with D possibly matching TRBD1 (5 bases). The CDR3 runs to 13 residues. In germline, CDR1 is SGHAT, CDR2 FQNNGV. Trimming stripped 4 bases from V and 4 bases from J, with 11 bases between. The CDR3 region is CASSSPTAYEQYF. The CDR3 DNA sequence: TGTGCCAGCAGCTCTCCGACAGCTTACGAGCAGTACTTC.

The V gene is TRBV9, the J gene TRBJ2-4; 9 nucleotides agree with TRBD2. Trimming at V came to 0 bases and at J to 10 bases, leaving 5 bases not matched to a gene. Germline lookup yields CDR1 SGDLS and CDR2 YYNGEE. The CDR3 extends over 14 amino acids. The CDR3 reads CASSVGSGSGIQYF. CDR3 coding DNA: TGTGCCAGCAGCGTAGGTAGCGGGAGTGGTATTCAGTACTTC. Filled out from reference TRBV9 and TRBJ2-4, the complete variable domain reads DSGVTQTPKHLITATGQRVTLRCSPRSGDLSVYWYQQSLDQGLQFLIQYYNGEERAKGNILERFSAQQFPDLHSELNLSSLELGDSALYFCASSVGSGSGIQYFGAGTRLSVL.

This rearrangement joins TRBV7-9 to TRBJ2-3; perhaps TRBD1 as D (6 bases). CDR3 length: 15 residues. V lost 3 bases to trimming and J lost 0 bases, with 10 bases between them. In germline, CDR1 is SEHNR, CDR2 FQNEAQ (reference sequence). The CDR3 loop is CASSFPGQSTDTQYF. CDR3 bases: TGTGCCAGCAGCTTCCCCGGACAGAGCACAGATACGCAGTATTTT.

V is TRBV10-1 and J is TRBJ2-7, with D unclear. Trimming removed 3 bases from V and 0 bases from J, with 9 bases in between. The CDR3 has 14 amino acids. Germline assignment: CDR1 WNHNN and CDR2 SYGVQD (reference sequence). In DNA form, the CDR3 reads TGCGCCAGCAGTGACGGGTTCAGCTCCTACGAGCAGTACTTC. Its translation is CASSDGFSSYEQYF.

The chain combines TRBV5-1 with TRBJ2-5; D not resolved. V dropped 1 base and J dropped 0 bases, with 4 bases sitting between them. CDR1 is SGHRS and CDR2 is YFSETQ in the germline V gene. The CDR3 contains 13 residues. CDR3 sequence reads: CASSLTDQETQYF. The CDR3 DNA is TGCGCCAGCAGCTTGACGGACCAAGAGACCCAGTACTTC.

The chain uses TRBV7-9 and TRBJ1-2; 9 positions agree with TRBD1. Germline-derived CDR1 and CDR2 are SEHNR and FQNEAQ (reference sequence). This CDR3 region has 16 residues. V was clipped by 1 base and J by 3 bases; unmatched bases: 6. CDR3 protein: CASSLELWDRDYGYTF. The CDR3 coding sequence is TGTGCCAGCAGCTTAGAGCTCTGGGACAGGGACTATGGCTACACCTTC.

In its sample, this clone was seen a few times. V is TRBV15 and J is TRBJ2-1; the match to TRBD2 covers 8 bases. Germline assignment: CDR1 LNHNV and CDR2 YYDKDF (reference sequence). Trimming removed 1 base from V and 5 bases from J; junction bases left unmatched: 4. The CDR3 sequence is 15 residues long. The CDR3 nucleotides read TGTGCCACCAGCAGAGGTAGCGGGAACAACAATGAGCAGTTCTTC. Translation gives CATSRGSGNNNEQFF.

The chain is built from TRBV29-1 and TRBJ1-2; the D gene is possibly TRBD1 (5 bases). Trimming removed 3 bases from V and 8 bases from J, with 13 bases in between. Germline CDR1 SQVTM, CDR2 ANQGSEA. The CDR3 runs 12 residues. In DNA, the CDR3 is TGCAGCGTTGAGGCCGCAGGGCGCGGCTACACCTTC. Amino acid sequence: CSVEAAGRGYTF. Looking up the rest from reference TRBV29-1 and TRBJ1-2 gives the full variable domain: SAVISQKPSRDICQRGTSLTIQCQVDSQVTMMFWYRQQPGQSLTLIATANQGSEATYESGFVIDKFPISRPNLTFSTLTVSNMSPEDSSIYLCSVEAAGRGYTFGSGTRLTVV.

The chain combines TRBV30 with TRBJ2-1; 10 nucleotides align to TRBD2. Germline V gene sequence: CDR1 GTSNPN, CDR2 SVGIG (reference sequence). V shed 3 bases and J 7 bases; nucleotides not matched to a gene: 6. The CDR3 has 14 amino acids. This CDR3 reads CAWSASGRSNEQFF. DNA of the CDR3: TGTGCCTGGAGCGCTAGCGGGAGATCAAATGAGCAGTTCTTC.

The chain links TRBV5-5 to TRBJ1-2, with D hard to call. Germline V gene sequence: CDR1 SGHKS, CDR2 YYEKEE (reference sequence). This CDR3 region has 12 residues. V lost 0 bases and J 4 bases, leaving 4 bases between the germline ends. As DNA, the CDR3 is TGTGCCAGCAGCTTGGGAGGCTATGGCTACACCTTC. This sequence encodes CASSLGGYGYTF.

The chain is built from TRBV5-1 and TRBJ2-3; TRBD2 agrees at 14 bases. The CDR3 spans 19 residues. Germline V gene data show CDR1 as SGHRS and CDR2 as YFSETQ. With V trimmed by 4 bases and J by 1 base, 11 bases remained unmatched. CDR3 region: CASSVGTGLAGVRTDTQYF. The CDR3 DNA follows: TGCGCCAGCAGCGTCGGGACGGGACTAGCGGGAGTCCGCACAGATACGCAGTATTTT.

This clone was counted a few times. This chain links TRBV28 with TRBJ2-1; the match to TRBD2 covers 9 bases. V was pared by 3 bases and J by 6 bases, with 9 bases of the junction left unmatched. Germline CDR1 is MDHEN and CDR2 is SYDVKM. This CDR3 is 16 amino acids long. CDR3 protein: CASSFPAGGDLNEQFF. The CDR3 bases are TGTGCCAGCAGTTTCCCCGCGGGGGGGGATCTCAATGAGCAGTTCTTC.

The CDR3, as DNA: TGTGCCAGCAACCGAGGACACGGGGAGACCCAGTACTTC. The encoded protein is CASNRGHGETQYF. The chain couples TRBV5-5 to TRBJ2-5; a weak D match, TRBD1 (5 bases). V was cut by 6 bases and J by 5 bases, with 14 bases left in between. Germline V lookup: CDR1 SGHKS, CDR2 YYEKEE (reference sequence). The length of the CDR3 is 13 residues.

The CDR3 DNA reads as TGCAGCGTTGAGATACGCGGGGGTGGCCCATACGAGCAGTACTTC. This translates into CSVEIRGGGPYEQYF. The V gene is TRBV29-1, the J gene TRBJ2-7; 7 nucleotides agree with TRBD2. Trimming took 3 bases from V and 4 from J; bases not matched to a gene: 12. Germline V lookup: CDR1 SQVTM, CDR2 ANQGSEA. This CDR3 is 15 amino acids long.

This clone came up once. This sequence joins TRBV7-8 and TRBJ1-2, with D maybe TRBD1 (5 bases). Trimming took off 0 bases at V and 6 bases at J, with 14 bases between the two ends. In germline, CDR1 is SGHVS, CDR2 FQNEAQ. The CDR3 runs to 15 residues. The CDR3 here is CASSLARPGHDGYTF. CDR3 nucleotide sequence: TGTGCCAGCAGCTTAGCGCGTCCAGGGCATGATGGCTACACCTTC.

The chain carries TRBV4-2 and TRBJ2-3; D gene unclear. V was clipped by 2 bases and J by 4 bases, with 4 bases between them. The CDR3 runs 12 residues. Germline lookup yields CDR1 LGHNA and CDR2 YNFKEQ. The CDR3, as DNA: TGTGCCAGCAGCCAAAACTCAGATACGCAGTATTTT. Its protein is CASSQNSDTQYF.

The chain couples TRBV28 to TRBJ2-7; D unclear. This CDR3 is built from 12 residues. CDR1 and CDR2 (germline): MDHEN, SYDVKM. With 3 bases removed from V and 2 bases from J, the gap between germline ends came to 5 bases. The CDR3 sequence: CASSFLAYEQYF. The CDR3 bases are TGTGCCAGCAGTTTCTTAGCCTACGAGCAGTACTTC.

Regarding this clone: The same CDR3 is also encoded by other DNA sequences in this sample. The genes are TRBV5-1 and TRBJ2-1; the match to TRBD2 covers 11 bases. CDR3 length: 15 amino acids. After removal of 4 bases from V and 7 bases from J, the junction contained 7 bases not matched to a gene. The germline gives CDR1 SGHRS, CDR2 YFSETQ. CDR3 region: CASSDTSGSINEQFF. The CDR3 DNA reads TGCGCCAGCAGCGACACTAGCGGGAGTATTAATGAGCAGTTCTTC.

This chain links TRBV28 with TRBJ1-1, with TRBD1 as a possible D gene (6 bases). Germline assignment: CDR1 MDHEN and CDR2 SYDVKM. The V gene lost 10 bases and the J gene lost 2 bases, with 20 bases spanning the gap. CDR3 length equals 15 residues. The DNA for the CDR3 is TGTGCCACACTAGGGGGGGATTTAGGAAACACTGAAGCTTTCTTT. Protein sequence: CATLGGDLGNTEAFF.

The chain links TRBV4-3 to TRBJ1-4; 10 positions agree with TRBD1. The length of the CDR3 is 19 residues. Germline V lookup: CDR1 LGHNA, CDR2 YSLEER. V shed 0 bases, J shed 1 base, and the junction held 8 bases outside the gene matches. The DNA of the CDR3 is TGCGCCAGCAGCCAAGATGCGACAGGGGGCCCGGGAACTAATGAAAAACTGTTTTTT. It specifies CASSQDATGGPGTNEKLFF.

This clone has just a few counts. V is TRBV28 and J is TRBJ1-1; D call uncertain. The CDR3 sequence is 13 residues long. Trimming cost V 6 bases and J 1 base, with 9 bases left between them. Germline values: CDR1 MDHEN, CDR2 SYDVKM. The CDR3 loop reads CASSWARNTEAFF. The DNA for the CDR3 is TGTGCCAGCAGCTGGGCCCGGAACACTGAAGCTTTCTTT.